The present T cell receptor beta chain was sequenced within a study of cytomegalovirus exposure and HLA in healthy donors. The study ran its PCR with 60 Vbeta and 13 Jbeta primers. Using immunoSEQ multiplex PCR, the repertoire was profiled, and TCRdb retains in-frame clones only, with some absent. Of 150,000 to 200,000 clones listed, 70% to 90% are singletons. Remarks on this clone: As yet, its antigen is unknown.

The CDR3 contains 15 residues. V gave up 5 bases and J gave up 6 bases, with 18 bases separating them. Germline assignment: CDR1 MNHEY and CDR2 SVGAGI. General study results and limits: Segments of the TCR beta V type were, in most cases, productive about 90% or about 30% of the time in an earlier analysis. The HLA-A and HLA-B alleles of most subjects were reportedly predicted accurately from TCR beta sequences.

Material for sequencing was PBMCs. The sequence derives from a man younger than 35 in good health and CMV-seropositive. The rearrangement uses TRBV6-5 and TRBJ2-3, with D tentatively TRBD1 (6 bases). This CDR3 reads CASSPTGDGVDTQYF. The CDR3 region has the DNA TGTGCCAGCAGTCCGACAGGAGACGGTGTGGATACGCAGTATTTT.